The 2 T cell receptor beta chains presented below share a single source sample, sequenced in a study of Ad26.COV2.S vaccination and SARS-CoV-2 variants. The treatment: around 19 received Ad26.COV2.S at low or high dose, single or two shots; 5 received placebo; per-sample allocation not given. The samples were gathered on day 63 after the first injection of vaccine or placebo. Repertoires were generated with immunoSEQ multiplex PCR, while TCRdb's copy carries only in-frame clones and drops some. The sample holds under 550,000 clones, 80% to 95% seen once. Here the sequenced sample was peripheral blood, taken in a trial of Ad26.COV2.S vaccine versus placebo. The receptors originated from a person aged 18 to 65 who received the Ad26.COV2.S COVID-19 vaccine or a placebo.

The chain couples TRBV14 to TRBJ2-5, with D maybe TRBD1 (7 bases). V gave up 5 bases and J gave up 0 bases, with 16 bases separating them. Germline V gives CDR1 SGHDN, CDR2 FVKESK. The CDR3 totals 16 residues. As DNA, the CDR3 is TGTGCCAGCAGCGGGCGGGACAGATTGTACCAAGAGACCCAGTACTTC. Residues: CASSGRDRLYQETQYF.

The genes are TRBV12-3 or TRBV12-4 and TRBJ2-3, with unresolved D. The CDR3 extends over 11 amino acids. Trimming left V 8 bases short and J 0 bases short, with 3 bases between. CDR3 protein: CASGSTDTQYF. CDR3 sequence (DNA): TGTGCCAGCGGTAGCACAGATACGCAGTATTTT.